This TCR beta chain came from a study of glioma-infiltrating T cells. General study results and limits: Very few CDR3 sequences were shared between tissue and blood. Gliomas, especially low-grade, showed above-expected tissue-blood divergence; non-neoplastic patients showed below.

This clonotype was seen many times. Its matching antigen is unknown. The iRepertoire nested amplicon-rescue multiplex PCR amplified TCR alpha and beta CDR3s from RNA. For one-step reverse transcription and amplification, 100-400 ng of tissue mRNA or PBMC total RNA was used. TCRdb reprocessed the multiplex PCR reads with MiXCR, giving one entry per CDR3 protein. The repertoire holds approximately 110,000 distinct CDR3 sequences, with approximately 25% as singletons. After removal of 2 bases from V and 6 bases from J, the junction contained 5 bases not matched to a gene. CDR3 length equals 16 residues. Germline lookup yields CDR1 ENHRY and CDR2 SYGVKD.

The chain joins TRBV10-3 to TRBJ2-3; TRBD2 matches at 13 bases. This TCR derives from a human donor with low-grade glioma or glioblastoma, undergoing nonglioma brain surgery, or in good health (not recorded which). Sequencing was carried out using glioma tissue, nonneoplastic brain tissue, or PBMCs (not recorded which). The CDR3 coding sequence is TGTGCCATCAGTGAGCCTGGACTAGCGGGAGTGGATACGCAGTATTTT. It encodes CAISEPGLAGVDTQYF.